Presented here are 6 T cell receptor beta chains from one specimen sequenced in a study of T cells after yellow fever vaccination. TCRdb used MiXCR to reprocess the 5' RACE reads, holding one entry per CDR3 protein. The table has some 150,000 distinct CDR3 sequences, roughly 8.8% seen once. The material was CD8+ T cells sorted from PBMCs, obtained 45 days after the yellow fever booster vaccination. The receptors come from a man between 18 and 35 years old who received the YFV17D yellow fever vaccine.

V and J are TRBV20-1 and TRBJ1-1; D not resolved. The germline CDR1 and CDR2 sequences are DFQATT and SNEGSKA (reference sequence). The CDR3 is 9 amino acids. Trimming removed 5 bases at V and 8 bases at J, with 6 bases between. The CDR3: CSASGEAFF. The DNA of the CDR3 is TGCAGTGCTTCGGGGGAAGCTTTCTTT.

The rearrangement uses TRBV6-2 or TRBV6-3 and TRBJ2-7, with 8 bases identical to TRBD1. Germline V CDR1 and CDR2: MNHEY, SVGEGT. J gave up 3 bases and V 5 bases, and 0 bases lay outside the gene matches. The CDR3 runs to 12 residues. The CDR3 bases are TGTGCCAGCAGTGGACAGGGCTACGAGCAGTACGTC. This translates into CASSGQGYEQYV.

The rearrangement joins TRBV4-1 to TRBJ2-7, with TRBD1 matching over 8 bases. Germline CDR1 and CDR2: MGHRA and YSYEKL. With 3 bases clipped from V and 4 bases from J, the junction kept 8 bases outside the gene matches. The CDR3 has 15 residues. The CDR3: CASSHRQGADYEQYF. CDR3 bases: TGCGCCAGCAGCCACCGGCAGGGGGCCGATTACGAGCAGTACTTC.

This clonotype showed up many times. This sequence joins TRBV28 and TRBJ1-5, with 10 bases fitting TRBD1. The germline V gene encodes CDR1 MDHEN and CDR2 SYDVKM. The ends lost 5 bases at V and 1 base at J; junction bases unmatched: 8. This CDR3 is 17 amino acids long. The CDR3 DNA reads TGTGCCAGCAGTATCCCCCGGGACAGGGGAAGCAATCAGCCCCAGCATTTT. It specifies CASSIPRDRGSNQPQHF.

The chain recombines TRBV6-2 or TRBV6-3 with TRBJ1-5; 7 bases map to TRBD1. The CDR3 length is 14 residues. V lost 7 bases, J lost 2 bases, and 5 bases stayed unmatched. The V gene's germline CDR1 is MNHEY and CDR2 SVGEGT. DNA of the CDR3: TGTGCCAGCATTAAAGGACAGGGCAATCAGCCCCAGCATTTT. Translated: CASIKGQGNQPQHF.

In nucleotides, the CDR3 is TGTGCCAGCAGCCCGTCCGCAGGTGCCTACGAGCAGTACTTC. Its translation: CASSPSAGAYEQYF. V gene TRBV7-3 combines with J gene TRBJ2-7; D gene unclear. CDR3 length: 14 residues. Germline CDR1 reads SGHTA; CDR2 reads FQGTGA. Trimming shortened V by 5 bases and J by 2 bases, and 13 bases separated the two germline ends. Drawing the rest from reference TRBV7-3 and TRBJ2-7, the complete variable domain is GAGVSQTPSNKVTEKGKYVELRCDPISGHTALYWYRQSLGQGPEFLIYFQGTGAADDSGLPNDRFFAVRPEGSVSTLKIQRTERGDSAVYLCASSPSAGAYEQYFGPGTRLTVT.